Here is one T cell receptor (beta chain) with its context. This CDR3 has 14 amino acids. V was clipped by 5 bases and J by 2 bases; unmatched bases: 8. Per the germline V gene, CDR1 is DFQATT and CDR2 is SNEGSKA (reference sequence). Unique molecular identifiers featured in how the TCRbeta library was prepared. TCRdb re-analysed the PCR reads in MiXCR, keeping a single row per CDR3 protein. Here the sample spans 500,000 to 750,000 distinct CDR3 sequences, over 20% being singletons. The record originates from a study of T-cell reconstitution after alpha-beta-depleted transplantation in children. The gene calls are TRBV20-1 and TRBJ2-7, with 8 bases matching TRBD2. The receptor was isolated from a boy in the first two years of life with Wiskott-Aldrich syndrome, due to receive a stem cell transplant. Sample: PBMCs, taken before TCRalphabeta/CD19-depleted stem cell transplant. CDR3 protein: CSAQQTSAPYEQYF. The CDR3 DNA reads as TGCAGTGCTCAACAGACTAGCGCGCCCTACGAGCAGTACTTC.